The 7 T cell receptor beta chains in this list originate from one sample, sequenced in a study of T-cell memory formation after mild COVID-19. TCRdb passed the 5' RACE reads through MiXCR, listing each CDR3 protein once. The sample has 120,000 to 150,000 distinct CDR3 sequences, 14% to 15% seen once. Sequencing used PBMCs or a T cell subset sorted from them (not recorded which). These receptors were taken from an adult woman who had mild COVID-19 (a few samples of this study predate the infection). Cell type and time point are not known.

The genes are TRBV7-2 and TRBJ2-7; possible D gene TRBD2, 5 bases. This CDR3 has 14 amino acids. Germline V gene lookup returns CDR1 SGHTA and CDR2 FQGNSA. With 3 bases removed from V and 4 bases from J, the gap between germline ends came to 13 bases. CDR3 coding DNA: TGTGCCAGCAGCTTTGGCCTAGGGAGTTACGAGCAGTACTTC. As protein: CASSFGLGSYEQYF.

In this sample, this clonotype turned up a few times. This chain uses TRBV29-1 with TRBJ1-2; D unclear. From germline, CDR1 is SQVTM and CDR2 ANQGSEA. This CDR3 contains 13 residues. Trimming left V 6 bases short and J 4 bases short, with 15 bases between. The CDR3 nucleotides read TGCAGCGTGAGGTTCAGAGCAGCCTATGGCTACACCTTC. Its translation is CSVRFRAAYGYTF. Looking up the rest from reference TRBV29-1 and TRBJ1-2 gives the full variable domain: SAVISQKPSRDICQRGTSLTIQCQVDSQVTMMFWYRQQPGQSLTLIATANQGSEATYESGFVIDKFPISRPNLTFSTLTVSNMSPEDSSIYLCSVRFRAAYGYTFGSGTRLTVV.

This rearrangement joins TRBV7-2 to TRBJ2-5; 12 bases fit TRBD2. The CDR3 covers 15 residues. Germline CDR1 reads SGHTA; CDR2 reads FQGNSA. Losses at the gene ends were 4 bases for V and 5 bases for J; bases not matched to a gene: 5. CDR3 sequence: CASSSILAGGETQYF. The CDR3 DNA follows: TGTGCCAGCAGCTCGATCCTAGCGGGGGGGGAGACCCAGTACTTC.

The chain couples TRBV6-2 or TRBV6-3 to TRBJ2-7; D gene ambiguous. The CDR3 is 12 amino acids. Germline loops: CDR1 MNHEY, CDR2 SVGEGT. Trimming cost V 6 bases and J 2 bases, with 8 bases left between them. The CDR3 region has the DNA TGTGCCAGCAGCCCTTGGGCCTACGAGCAGTACTTC. It is translated as CASSPWAYEQYF.

This clonotype was picked up a small number of times. The gene calls are TRBV27 and TRBJ2-1; 12 positions match TRBD2. CDR3 length: 13 residues. J gave up 9 bases and V 4 bases, and 1 base lay outside the gene matches. CDR1 and CDR2 from the germline V gene are MNHEY and SMNVEV (reference sequence). For the CDR3, the DNA is TGTGCCAGCAGTTCGGGACTAGCGGGTGAGCAGTTCTTC. It translates to CASSSGLAGEQFF.

This clonotype has at least ten counts. This chain uses TRBV7-8 with TRBJ2-7, with 13 bases lining up with TRBD2. CDR1 and CDR2 (germline): SGHVS, FQNEAQ. This CDR3 is 17 amino acids long. The V and J ends lost 4 bases and 3 bases, in that order; junction bases with no gene match: 9. The CDR3 sequence: CASSSHGRTSGSYEQYF. CDR3 nucleotide sequence: TGTGCCAGCAGCTCGCATGGGAGGACTAGCGGGAGCTACGAGCAGTACTTC. Full variable domain (missing parts from reference TRBV7-8 and TRBJ2-7): GAGVSQSPRYKVAKRGQDVALRCDPISGHVSLFWYQQALGQGPEFLTYFQNEAQLDKSGLPSDRFFAERPEGSVSTLKIQRTQQEDSAVYLCASSSHGRTSGSYEQYFGPGTRLTVT.

This clonotype was seen ten or more times. The genes are TRBV12-3 or TRBV12-4 and TRBJ2-2, with 9 bases that match TRBD1. With 7 bases clipped from V and 1 base from J, the junction kept 10 bases outside the gene matches. The CDR3 runs to 17 residues. Written as DNA, the CDR3 is TGTGCCAGCACCTTGGGACCGGGACAGGGGAACACCGGGGAGCTGTTTTTT. It encodes CASTLGPGQGNTGELFF.